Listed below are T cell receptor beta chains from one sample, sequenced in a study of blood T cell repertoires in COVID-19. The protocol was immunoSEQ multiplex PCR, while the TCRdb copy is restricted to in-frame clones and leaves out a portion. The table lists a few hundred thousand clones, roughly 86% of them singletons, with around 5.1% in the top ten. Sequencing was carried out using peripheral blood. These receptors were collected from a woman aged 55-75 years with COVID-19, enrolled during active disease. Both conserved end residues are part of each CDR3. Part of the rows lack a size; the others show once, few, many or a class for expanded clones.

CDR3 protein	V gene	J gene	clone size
CATSESPYSYGYTF	TRBV24-1	TRBJ1-2	.
CASSQNRGQGHTEAFF	TRBV4-1	TRBJ1-1	.
CASSQAASPFYEQYF	TRBV3-1/TRBV3-2	TRBJ2-7	.
CATRLGQGNLEQYF	TRBV10-3	TRBJ2-7	.
CSVEAPTGGIENEQFF	TRBV29-1	TRBJ2-1	once
CASSETGTGVYEQYF	TRBV6-1	TRBJ2-7	few
CAWRGVSYNSPLHF	TRBV30	TRBJ1-6	.
CASSHTGQGGYSGANVLTF	TRBV6-6	TRBJ2-6	.
CASSLVIYEQYF	TRBV6-2/TRBV6-3	TRBJ2-7	.
CASSPAHRGNYGYTF	TRBV27	TRBJ1-2	.
CASSVGQGNEKLFF	TRBV9	TRBJ1-4	.
CASSDPGQGNYGYTF	TRBV18	TRBJ1-2	.
CATSVPGQRGYTF	TRBV24-1	TRBJ1-2	.
CSVRDRMAKNIQYF	TRBV29-1	TRBJ2-4	.
CASSEVDTGELFF	TRBV6-1	TRBJ2-2	once
CASSLAGGARNQPQHF	TRBV5-8	TRBJ1-5	.
CSICQGAVSTEAFF	TRBV29-1	TRBJ1-1	.
CASNQAGPSTDTQYF	TRBV9	TRBJ2-3	.
CATSRDRVNQPQHF	TRBV15	TRBJ1-5	.
CASSLSAGSNSPLHF	TRBV27	TRBJ1-6	once
CASSAVGGRAWNNEQFF	TRBV19	TRBJ2-1	few
CASSRGGGTPYEQYF	TRBV19	TRBJ2-7	.
CASSSHRGGYTF	TRBV7-2	TRBJ1-2	.
CASSVRGDNSPLHF	TRBV9	TRBJ1-6	.
CASSTDRQNTGELFF	TRBV19	TRBJ2-2	.
CAQRGRVAGEQYF	TRBV30	TRBJ2-7	.
CASSATSSGAYNEQFF	TRBV5-1	TRBJ2-1	.
CASSFIRTSGRDEQYF	TRBV28	TRBJ2-7	.
CSAVSDRLDTEAFF	TRBV29-1	TRBJ1-1	.
CASSPRTGGNSPLHF	TRBV2	TRBJ1-6	.
CASSSNRGPKNIQYF	TRBV6-5	TRBJ2-4	.
CASSYHGQGIYGYTF	TRBV6-5	TRBJ1-2	.
CATSRDFGQVDEAFF	TRBV15	TRBJ1-1	.
CASRRQGRGEKLFF	TRBV6-6	TRBJ1-4	.
CASSPFQGNYGYTF	TRBV4-1	TRBJ1-2	.
CASSKIGRGDQPQHF	TRBV21-1	TRBJ1-5	.
CASSRWGVALKVDEQFF	TRBV5-6	TRBJ2-1	once
CASSEAALGAGRRGEQYF	TRBV6-1	TRBJ2-7	.
CASSVTLNGGNTIYF	TRBV9	TRBJ1-3	few
CASSLGGQGRDAQFF	TRBV7-3	TRBJ2-1	once
CASSLTGPGVSEAFF	TRBV6-2/TRBV6-3	TRBJ1-1	.
CSASVFDRGMNGYTF	TRBV20-1	TRBJ1-2	few
CASSPPSLNYGYTF	TRBV18	TRBJ1-2	.
CSASTTSGIYNEQFF	TRBV20-1	TRBJ2-1	.
CASIVGGRGEEAFF	TRBV28	TRBJ1-1	.
CASRAPKLDEQYF	TRBV13	TRBJ2-7	.